The 30 T cell receptor beta chains below all came from one sample that was sequenced in a study of neurological immune-mediated disorders. TCRdb independently ran MiXCR on the 5' RACE reads; one entry per CDR3 protein. Among approximately 70,000 distinct CDR3 sequences listed, around 4.8% were seen once. The sequencing sample was made of PBMCs. These TCRs come from a woman in her sixties or seventies with multiple sclerosis.

This clonotype was seen ten or more times. The rearrangement joins TRBV4-3 to TRBJ1-3, with D uncertain. The CDR3 is 16 residues long. The V end lost 2 bases, the J end lost 0 bases, and 11 bases lay between the germline ends. CDR1 and CDR2 (germline): LGHNA, YSLEER. CDR3 region: CASSQKGYSSGNTIYF. Written as DNA, the CDR3 is TGCGCCAGCAGCCAAAAGGGATATAGCTCTGGAAACACCATATATTTT.

The chain couples TRBV29-1 to TRBJ1-1, with D perhaps matching TRBD1 (5 bases). Germline CDR1 SQVTM, CDR2 ANQGSEA. V lost 2 bases to trimming and J lost 1 base, with 11 bases between them. The CDR3 runs 14 residues. The CDR3 sequence: CSVEKWGGNTEAFF. The CDR3 DNA is TGCAGCGTTGAAAAATGGGGGGGGAACACTGAAGCTTTCTTT.

In DNA form, the CDR3 reads TGTGCCAGCTCCCTGGGGACTAGCGCCTACGAGCAGTACTTC. As protein: CASSLGTSAYEQYF. This chain joins TRBV2 and TRBJ2-7, with 10 bases fitting TRBD2. J gave up 2 bases and V 8 bases, and 6 bases lay outside the gene matches. CDR1 is SNHLY, CDR2 FYNNEI, per germline. CDR3 length: 14 residues. Drawing the rest from reference TRBV2 and TRBJ2-7, the complete variable domain is EPEVTQTPSHQVTQMGQEVILRCVPISNHLYFYWYRQILGQKVEFLVSFYNNEISEKSEIFDDQFSVERPDGSNFTLKIRSTKLEDSAMYFCASSLGTSAYEQYFGPGTRLTVT.

In this sample, this clonotype turned up many times. J is TRBJ2-2 and V is TRBV10-3; TRBD2 is a possible D gene (6 bases). Germline lookup yields CDR1 ENHRY and CDR2 SYGVKD. The V end was cut by 4 bases, the J end by 6 bases, with 12 bases between. The CDR3 is made up of 14 amino acids. CDR3 sequence: CAISGDFGAGELFF. The CDR3 nucleotides are TGTGCCATCAGTGGGGACTTTGGCGCCGGGGAGCTGTTTTTT.

This clonotype was counted only a few times. This sequence joins TRBV7-2 and TRBJ2-7; D is uncertain. From germline, CDR1 is SGHTA and CDR2 FQGNSA. V was trimmed by 5 bases and J by 2 bases, leaving 13 bases between them. This CDR3 is built from 14 residues. CDR3 sequence (DNA): TGTGCCAGCAGCAGAGAGGTCCTAGCCTACGAGCAGTACTTC. Residues: CASSREVLAYEQYF.

This clonotype was observed at least ten times. The chain joins TRBV5-6 to TRBJ1-4; TRBD1 matches at 7 bases. The CDR3 extends over 16 amino acids. Germline CDR1 SGHDT, CDR2 YYEEEE. J gave up 4 bases and V 5 bases, and 11 bases lay outside the gene matches. The CDR3 sequence is CASSSGQTRSNEKLFF. For the CDR3, the DNA is TGTGCCAGCAGTTCGGGACAGACAAGAAGTAATGAAAAACTGTTTTTT. Together with reference TRBV5-6 and TRBJ1-4, the CDR3 gives the full variable domain: DAGVTQSPTHLIKTRGQQVTLRCSPKSGHDTVSWYQQALGQGPQFIFQYYEEEERQRGNFPDRFSGHQFPNYSSELNVNALLLGDSALYLCASSSGQTRSNEKLFFGSGTQLSVL.

This clonotype showed up many times. The chain couples TRBV5-1 to TRBJ1-1; tentative D call: TRBD1 (5 bases). The germline CDR1 and CDR2 sequences are SGHRS and YFSETQ. V lost 0 bases, J lost 3 bases, and 12 bases lay in between. The CDR3 is 15 residues long. The CDR3 is CASSLDSGWDTEAFF. The CDR3 coding sequence is TGCGCCAGCAGCTTGGACTCAGGGTGGGACACTGAAGCTTTCTTT.

Many counts were recorded for this clonotype. At one boundary the junction diverges from the germline segment, which might be a read error. The chain combines TRBV5-5 with TRBJ1-1; 9 positions agree with TRBD1. This CDR3 has 18 amino acids. Germline CDR1 is SGHKS and CDR2 is YYEKEE (reference sequence). The CDR3 protein is CASSLSGTGGGANAEAFF. The CDR3 bases are TGTGCCAGCAGCTTGAGTGGAACAGGGGGCGGAGCGAACGCTGAAGCTTTCTTT.

This clonotype was recorded at least ten times. This chain links TRBV5-1 with TRBJ2-1, with 9 bases matching TRBD2. The V segment lost 1 base and the J segment 5 bases; nucleotides outside the gene matches: 4. This CDR3 is built from 15 residues. From germline, CDR1 is SGHRS and CDR2 YFSETQ. CDR3 residues: CASSLTAGGDNEQFF. The CDR3 nucleotides are TGCGCCAGCAGCTTGACAGCGGGAGGCGACAATGAGCAGTTCTTC.

The chain carries TRBV29-1 and TRBJ1-1; D possibly corresponds to TRBD1 (6 bases). Trimming shortened V by 5 bases and J by 4 bases, and 14 bases separated the two germline ends. The germline V gene has CDR1 SQVTM and CDR2 ANQGSEA. The CDR3 runs to 13 residues. The CDR3 sequence is CSVKGRGVTEAFF. The CDR3 DNA reads TGCAGCGTTAAAGGCAGGGGAGTCACTGAAGCTTTCTTT.

This clonotype was observed at least ten times. The rearrangement links TRBV4-1 to TRBJ2-7; no clear D. The CDR3 loop spans 12 amino acids. Trimming removed 6 bases from V and 2 bases from J, with 8 bases in between. Germline values: CDR1 MGHRA, CDR2 YSYEKL. CDR3 residues: CASRAAPYEQYF. CDR3 nucleotide sequence: TGCGCCAGCAGAGCTGCCCCCTACGAGCAGTACTTC.

This clonotype was counted ten times or more. Relative to the germline gene, one junction end is altered; a read error may explain this. V usage is TRBV7-7 and J usage is TRBJ2-1; TRBD1 agrees at 8 bases. Germline V lookup: CDR1 SSHAT, CDR2 FNYEAQ (reference sequence). The CDR3 extends over 13 amino acids. The CDR3 nucleotides read TGTGCTAGCAGCCCAACCGACAGGGGTGAGCAGTTCTTC. It specifies CASSPTDRGEQFF.

The sample holds a few counts of this clonotype. The chain has TRBV4-1 and TRBJ2-7, with a weak D call TRBD2 (6 bases). The V gene lost 0 bases and the J gene lost 2 bases, with 11 bases spanning the gap. Germline V CDR1 and CDR2: MGHRA, YSYEKL. This CDR3 comprises 15 residues. DNA for the CDR3: TGCGCCAGCAGCCAAGAGGTTGCGGGGCCCTACGAGCAGTACTTC. Encoded protein: CASSQEVAGPYEQYF.

This clonotype appeared many times. The V call is TRBV20-1, the J call TRBJ1-1; D call uncertain. Looked up from germline, CDR1 is DFQATT and CDR2 is SNEGSKA (reference sequence). The CDR3 contains 11 residues. The CDR3 DNA reads as TGCTCCCGGATCTCGAACACTGAAGCTTTCTTT. This codes for CSRISNTEAFF.

This clonotype was recorded at least ten times. The rearrangement links TRBV5-4 to TRBJ2-3, with 8 bases that match TRBD2. The CDR3 contains 14 residues. The trim removed 2 bases at V and 2 bases at J, leaving 1 base unmatched. Germline CDR1 SGHNT, CDR2 YYREEE (reference sequence). CDR3 coding DNA: TGTGCCAGCAGCTTAGCGGGAGACACAGATACGCAGTATTTT. This translates into CASSLAGDTDTQYF. Full variable domain (outside the CDR3, taken from reference TRBV5-4 and TRBJ2-3): ETGVTQSPTHLIKTRGQQVTLRCSSQSGHNTVSWYQQALGQGPQFIFQYYREEENGRGNFPPRFSGLQFPNYSSELNVNALELDDSALYLCASSLAGDTDTQYFGPGTRLTVL.

This chain uses TRBV7-2 with TRBJ2-2, with TRBD1 as a possible D gene (5 bases). The germline gives CDR1 SGHTA, CDR2 FQGNSA. V lost 5 bases and J lost 0, with 16 bases in between. This CDR3 is built from 17 residues. The chain's CDR3 is CASSPDSTTSNTGELFF. DNA of the CDR3: TGTGCCAGCAGCCCAGACAGCACCACCTCGAACACCGGGGAGCTGTTTTTT.

This clonotype was counted many times. J is TRBJ2-1 and V is TRBV9; 9 positions match TRBD2. Per germline, CDR1 SGDLS and CDR2 YYNGEE. This CDR3 has 17 amino acids. Unmatched junction bases numbered 16, after V lost 0 bases and J lost 12 bases. The CDR3: CASSVDPKAGGLLVQFF. The CDR3 DNA reads TGTGCCAGCAGCGTAGACCCTAAGGCGGGAGGGCTTTTAGTGCAGTTCTTC.

The V gene is TRBV12-5, the J gene TRBJ2-1; TRBD2 agrees at 7 bases. Germline CDR1 reads LGHNT; CDR2 reads FRNRAP. With V trimmed by 5 bases and J by 2 bases, 15 bases remained unmatched. The CDR3 has 18 residues. CDR3 loop: CASGPTTQPGGPYNEQFF. CDR3 nucleotide sequence: TGTGCTAGTGGTCCCACGACCCAACCGGGAGGACCCTACAATGAGCAGTTCTTC.

This clonotype was seen repeatedly, ten times or more. V usage is TRBV7-9 and J usage is TRBJ1-2; weak D call: TRBD1 (5 bases). Trimming pared 5 bases from V and 0 bases from J, leaving 10 bases between. This CDR3 region has 14 residues. The germline CDR1 and CDR2 sequences are SEHNR and FQNEAQ (reference sequence). The CDR3 region is CASSREGPNYGYTF. CDR3 bases: TGTGCCAGCAGCCGTGAGGGGCCTAACTATGGCTACACCTTC. Drawing the rest from reference TRBV7-9 and TRBJ1-2, the complete variable domain is DTGVSQNPRHKITKRGQNVTFRCDPISEHNRLYWYRQTLGQGPEFLTYFQNEAQLEKSRLLSDRFSAERPKGSFSTLEIQRTEQGDSAMYLCASSREGPNYGYTFGSGTRLTVV.

Many counts were recorded for this clonotype. The chain uses TRBV12-3 or TRBV12-4 and TRBJ2-7, with 9 nucleotides matching TRBD2. With V trimmed by 5 bases and J by 3 bases, 5 bases remained unmatched. CDR3 size: 14 residues. CDR3 bases: TGTGCCAGCAGTCGACTAGCGGTTCTCTACGAGCAGTACTTC. Encoded protein: CASSRLAVLYEQYF.

This clonotype was detected many times. The gene calls are TRBV7-8 and TRBJ1-3; D perhaps matches TRBD1 (6 bases). The length of the CDR3 is 16 residues. Germline values: CDR1 SGHVS, CDR2 FQNEAQ. The V and J ends lost 3 bases and 0 bases respectively, with 12 bases between them. CDR3 sequence (DNA): TGTGCCAGCAGCTTGAGAAAGGGGGGCTCTGGAAACACCATATATTTT. It encodes CASSLRKGGSGNTIYF. Full variable domain (outside the CDR3, taken from reference TRBV7-8 and TRBJ1-3): GAGVSQSPRYKVAKRGQDVALRCDPISGHVSLFWYQQALGQGPEFLTYFQNEAQLDKSGLPSDRFFAERPEGSVSTLKIQRTQQEDSAVYLCASSLRKGGSGNTIYFGEGSWLTVV.

This clonotype was recorded many times. The V call is TRBV18, the J call TRBJ1-4, with D uncertain. With 2 bases removed from V and 7 bases from J, the gap between germline ends came to 8 bases. Germline V gives CDR1 KGHSH, CDR2 LQKENI. The CDR3 consists of 13 residues. The CDR3 here is CASSPGFGEKLFF. CDR3 coding DNA: TGTGCCAGCTCACCAGGGTTCGGTGAAAAACTGTTTTTT.

This clonotype has at least ten counts. The chain couples TRBV27 to TRBJ2-2; D is uncertain. Germline CDR1 reads MNHEY; CDR2 reads SMNVEV (reference sequence). The CDR3 extends over 14 amino acids. V lost 5 bases and J 2 bases, leaving 9 bases between the germline ends. In nucleotides, the CDR3 is TGTGCCAGCAGTATCACCATTAACACCGGGGAGCTGTTTTTT. Its protein product is CASSITINTGELFF.

There are many counts of this clonotype. This chain joins TRBV10-3 and TRBJ2-1; D may correspond to TRBD1 or TRBD2 (5 bases each). V lost 4 bases to trimming and J lost 9 bases, with 10 bases between them. CDR1 is ENHRY and CDR2 is SYGVKD in the germline V gene. CDR3 size: 12 residues. The CDR3 region is CAISGRAGEQFF. In DNA form, the CDR3 reads TGTGCCATCAGTGGCAGGGCGGGTGAGCAGTTCTTC.

To note about this clonotype: One end of the junction fails to match germline, which may point to a read error. The chain links TRBV7-2 to TRBJ2-3; no clear D gene. The germline CDR1 and CDR2 sequences are SGHTA and FQGNSA. CDR3 length: 15 residues. The CDR3 protein is CASSPPLIRADKQYF. The CDR3 region has the DNA TGTGCCAGCAGCCCGCCCTTAATACGGGCAGATAAGCAGTATTTT.

The table lists this clonotype with a few counts. The chain has TRBV9 and TRBJ2-1; no reliable D call. Germline V CDR1 and CDR2: SGDLS, YYNGEE. V dropped 4 bases and J dropped 4 bases, with 18 bases sitting between them. There are 16 residues in the CDR3. CDR3 coding DNA: TGTGCCAGCAGCCCAGGAGTAGGTGCGAGGTACAATGAGCAGTTCTTC. Its protein is CASSPGVGARYNEQFF.

This clonotype was recorded many times. This sequence joins TRBV5-6 and TRBJ1-2, with TRBD1 identical over 7 bases. The CDR3 totals 14 residues. The V segment lost 2 bases and the J segment 8 bases; nucleotides outside the gene matches: 9. The germline gives CDR1 SGHDT, CDR2 YYEEEE. CDR3 nucleotide sequence: TGTGCCAGCAGCTTCCTTGACAGGGATGAGGGCTACACCTTC. Amino acids: CASSFLDRDEGYTF.

This clonotype was seen repeatedly, ten times or more. This rearrangement joins TRBV10-3 to TRBJ1-1, with TRBD1 matching 7 bases. CDR3 length: 15 residues. Germline V lookup: CDR1 ENHRY, CDR2 SYGVKD. The J segment lost 3 bases and the V segment lost 2 bases, leaving 6 bases of the junction unmatched. This CDR3 is CAISETLQGHTEAFF. For the CDR3, the DNA is TGTGCCATCAGTGAGACGTTACAGGGGCACACTGAAGCTTTCTTT.

There are many counts of this clonotype. The J gene is TRBJ2-2, the V gene TRBV5-5, with 10 bases aligning to TRBD1. There are 16 residues in the CDR3. J lost 7 bases, V lost 4 bases, and 10 bases had no gene match. Per germline, CDR1 SGHKS and CDR2 YYEKEE (reference sequence). CDR3 sequence reads: CASSPRQGAHDGELFF. In DNA form, the CDR3 reads TGTGCCAGCAGCCCGCGACAGGGGGCGCATGACGGGGAGCTGTTTTTT.

The table lists this clonotype with many counts. This chain uses TRBV12-3 or TRBV12-4 with TRBJ1-1; 9 bases map to TRBD1. The CDR3 sequence is 15 residues long. The junction had 7 bases not matched to a gene; V was cut back by 5 bases and J by 3 bases. In DNA form, the CDR3 reads TGTGCCAGCAGTCTACAGGGGGCGCGTCACACTGAAGCTTTCTTT. This gives the protein CASSLQGARHTEAFF.